This TCR beta chain appears in the sequencing data of a study of T cells in narcolepsy. Only in-frame clones appear in the TCRdb table, and some are missing; sequencing was by immunoSEQ multiplex PCR. The table has over 30,000 clones, about nine tenths seen once; the top ten hold around 0.83%. V lost 2 bases to trimming and J lost 1 base; unmatched junction nucleotides: 9. CDR1 and CDR2 (germline): MNHEY, SMNVEV (reference sequence). The CDR3 has 19 residues. The sequencing sample was made of CD45RA- memory CD4+ T cells from PBMCs. This receptor was obtained from a human donor with narcolepsy. This chain uses TRBV27 with TRBJ1-6; 9 bases match TRBD1. The CDR3 sequence is CASSLTGQGMLSYNSPLHF. Written as DNA, the CDR3 is TGTGCCAGCAGTTTAACGGGACAGGGTATGCTTTCCTATAATTCACCCCTCCACTTT.